The rows below give T cell receptor beta chains drawn from one sample of a study of T cell responses to AZD1222 COVID-19 vaccine. Method: immunoSEQ multiplex PCR; TCRdb's copy keeps in-frame clones and lacks some. The sample records some 88,000 clones, approximately 90% being singletons. Sample: peripheral blood, taken 28 days after the second AZD1222 dose. The receptors here all came from an adult who received the AZD1222 COVID-19 vaccine. CDR3s include the opening cysteine and the closing phenylalanine or tryptophan. D genes are given only for firm matches. The size entry is marked missing in some rows and otherwise reads once, few, many or a size class.

CDR3,DNA,V,J,size,D
CASRAPGFYGYTF,TGTGCCAGCCGAGCGCCGGGATTCTATGGCTACACCTTC,TRBV19,TRBJ1-2,NA,NA
CASSFGSSYEQYF,TGTGCCAGCAGCTTCGGGTCCTCCTACGAGCAGTACTTC,TRBV5-4,TRBJ2-7,NA,NA
CASSEGLNTEAFF,TGTGCCAGCTCAGAAGGGCTGAACACTGAAGCTTTCTTT,TRBV18,TRBJ1-1,NA,NA
CAWSTGRTEAFF,TGTGCCTGGAGTACAGGGCGGACTGAAGCTTTCTTT,TRBV30,TRBJ1-1,NA,NA
CASSLPPRVAAMDYTF,TGTGCCAGCAGTTTACCTCCCCGGGTTGCCGCTATGGACTACACCTTC,TRBV28,TRBJ1-2,NA,NA
CASSPAGAGGYTF,TGTGCCAGCTCACCGGCAGGGGCGGGTGGCTACACCTTC,TRBV18,TRBJ1-2,NA,NA
CASTGGGDTGELFF,TGCGCCAGCACGGGAGGGGGCGACACCGGGGAGCTGTTTTTT,TRBV5-1,TRBJ2-2,NA,NA
CASSVRQGANTEAFF,TGTGCCAGCAGCGTCCGACAGGGTGCAAACACTGAAGCTTTCTTT,TRBV7-9,TRBJ1-1,NA,TRBD1
CASRGPKRTGQETQYF,TGTGCCAGCAGGGGCCCAAAACGGACCGGCCAAGAGACCCAGTACTTC,TRBV7-2,TRBJ2-5,NA,NA
CASSLGSDSQPQHF,TGTGCCAGCAGTTTAGGCTCCGACAGTCAGCCCCAGCATTTT,TRBV11-2,TRBJ1-5,NA,NA
CASGLSGGTEAFF,TGTGCTAGTGGTTTGTCCGGGGGCACTGAAGCTTTCTTT,TRBV12-5,TRBJ1-1,NA,NA
CASSDAVAGGRGEQFF,TGTGCCAGCAGTGATGCCGTAGCGGGGGGGCGCGGTGAGCAGTTCTTC,TRBV6-4,TRBJ2-1,once,TRBD2
CAISGNTGELFF,TGTGCCATCAGTGGAAACACCGGGGAGCTGTTTTTT,TRBV10-3,TRBJ2-2,NA,NA
CASSLPGAGTEAFF,TGCGCCAGCAGCTTGCCAGGGGCGGGCACTGAAGCTTTCTTT,TRBV5-1,TRBJ1-1,NA,NA
CASSPGQGGEETQYF,TGTGCCAGCAGCCCGGGACAGGGTGGTGAGGAGACCCAGTACTTC,TRBV11-3,TRBJ2-5,NA,TRBD1
CASSPAGNNEQFF,TGTGCCAGCAGCCCCGCGGGAAACAATGAGCAGTTCTTC,TRBV6-5,TRBJ2-1,NA,NA
CASSPRDSRYEQYF,TGTGCCAGCAGCCCCCGGGACAGCCGCTACGAGCAGTACTTC,TRBV7-9,TRBJ2-7,NA,TRBD1
CATSDPGIWGYTF,TGTGCCACCAGTGACCCCGGGATTTGGGGCTACACCTTC,TRBV24-1,TRBJ1-2,NA,NA
CSITGDTEAFF,TGCAGTATCACAGGGGACACTGAAGCTTTCTTT,TRBV20-1,TRBJ1-1,few,TRBD1
CASSLTGGAANEKLFF,TGCGCCAGCAGCTTGACAGGGGGCGCGGCTAATGAAAAACTGTTTTTT,TRBV5-1,TRBJ1-4,NA,TRBD1
CASSQSPKGNTIYF,TGTGCCAGCAGTCAAAGCCCCAAAGGAAACACCATATATTTT,TRBV28,TRBJ1-3,NA,NA
CASSPGQGGNIQYF,TGTGCCAGCAGTCCGGGACAGGGTGGGAACATTCAGTACTTC,TRBV6-5,TRBJ2-4,NA,TRBD1
CASSIEWGRNTGELFF,TGTGCCAGTAGTATAGAGTGGGGGCGCAACACCGGGGAGCTGTTTTTT,TRBV19,TRBJ2-2,NA,NA
CASSESGREGGYTF,TGCGCCAGCAGTGAGTCCGGCAGGGAGGGAGGCTACACCTTC,TRBV10-2,TRBJ1-2,NA,NA
CASTPLRASDTQYF,TGTGCCAGCACCCCTTTGCGGGCATCAGATACGCAGTATTTT,TRBV6-5,TRBJ2-3,NA,NA
CSVVGQGLGYTF,TGCAGCGTCGTGGGACAGGGACTAGGCTACACCTTC,TRBV29-1,TRBJ1-2,NA,TRBD1
CASSPLGVAGPYEQYF,TGTGCCAGCAGCCCCTTGGGAGTAGCGGGACCCTACGAGCAGTACTTC,TRBV27,TRBJ2-7,NA,TRBD2
CASSLRGRGELGNTIYF,TGCGCCAGCAGCTTGAGGGGCAGGGGGGAACTTGGAAACACCATATATTTT,TRBV5-1,TRBJ1-3,few,TRBD1
CASSESGRIMNTEAFF,TGCGCCAGCAGTGAGTCCGGGCGGATAATGAACACTGAAGCTTTCTTT,TRBV10-1,TRBJ1-1,NA,NA
CASSEQGEAEAFF,TGTGCCAGCAGCGAACAGGGGGAGGCTGAAGCTTTCTTT,TRBV5-4,TRBJ1-1,NA,TRBD1
CATHGGQGVLGDTEAFF,TGTGCCACTCACGGGGGACAGGGGGTATTGGGGGACACTGAAGCTTTCTTT,TRBV5-5,TRBJ1-1,NA,TRBD1
CASSLSLAGGQETQYF,TGTGCCAGCAGTTTATCACTAGCGGGGGGGCAAGAGACCCAGTACTTC,TRBV27,TRBJ2-5,NA,TRBD2
CASSGWGTDRGKADTEAFF,TGCGCCAGCAGCGGCTGGGGAACCGACAGGGGGAAGGCGGACACTGAAGCTTTCTTT,TRBV5-1,TRBJ1-1,NA,TRBD1
CASIKTGPGNTIYF,TGTGCCAGCATTAAGACAGGGCCAGGAAACACCATATATTTT,TRBV6-5,TRBJ1-3,NA,TRBD1
CASNGDQMNTEAFF,TGTGCCAGCAACGGGGACCAAATGAACACTGAAGCTTTCTTT,TRBV6-5,TRBJ1-1,once,NA
CATTRDSPKTNEKLFF,TGTGCCACTACTCGGGACAGCCCGAAAACTAATGAAAAACTGTTTTTT,TRBV2,TRBJ1-4,NA,TRBD1
CASSPLRGGIGEKLFF,TGTGCCAGCAGTCCACTTCGGGGAGGGATTGGAGAAAAACTGTTTTTT,TRBV27,TRBJ1-4,NA,NA
CASSLQLGPTDTQYF,TGTGCCAGCAGCTTACAGCTGGGCCCCACAGATACGCAGTATTTT,TRBV7-9,TRBJ2-3,NA,NA
CSASKQETQYF,TGCAGTGCTAGTAAGCAGGAGACCCAGTACTTC,TRBV20-1,TRBJ2-5,NA,NA
CASSEYQSNSPLHF,TGTGCCAGCAGTGAATACCAGTCCAATTCACCCCTCCACTTT,TRBV25-1,TRBJ1-6,once,NA
CASRPGGARTDTQYF,TGTGCCAGCCGGCCTGGCGGGGCCCGCACAGATACGCAGTATTTT,TRBV6-4,TRBJ2-3,NA,NA
CASSLVLSSGNTIYF,TGTGCCAGCAGCTTAGTTCTGAGCTCTGGAAACACCATATATTTT,TRBV7-2,TRBJ1-3,NA,NA
CASSIGGVANEQFF,TGTGCCAGTAGTATAGGGGGGGTGGCGAATGAGCAGTTCTTC,TRBV19,TRBJ2-1,NA,NA
CASSQVQGYEQYF,TGTGCCAGCAGCCAAGTTCAGGGGTACGAGCAGTACTTC,TRBV14,TRBJ2-7,NA,NA
CASSLSGGHEKLFF,TGTGCCAGCAGCTTATCAGGGGGGCATGAAAAACTGTTTTTT,TRBV7-9,TRBJ1-4,once,TRBD1
CAWSGLNTEAFF,TGTGCCTGGAGCGGACTCAATACTGAAGCTTTCTTT,TRBV30,TRBJ1-1,few,NA
CASSLGPNEAFF,TGTGCCAGCAGCCTCGGACCTAATGAAGCTTTCTTT,TRBV6-6,TRBJ1-1,once,NA
CASSFWRMNTEAFF,TGTGCCAGCAGTTTTTGGAGAATGAACACTGAAGCTTTCTTT,TRBV6-2/TRBV6-3,TRBJ1-1,NA,NA